The 16 T cell receptor beta chains below all came from one sample that was sequenced in a study of OX40 agonist ivuxolimab in advanced cancers. Sequencing was performed with immunoSEQ multiplex PCR; in TCRdb, only in-frame clones are kept and a portion is missing. Here the sample spans approximately 24,000 clones, more than 70% being singletons. Sample: CD4+ or CD8+ T cells sorted from blood, taken in a trial of the OX40 agonist ivuxolimab. These receptor sequences come from an adult with an advanced solid tumor such as melanoma, head and neck, liver or kidney cancer.

The CDR3: CASGSGANVLTF. CDR3 nucleotides: TGCGCCAGTGGCTCTGGGGCCAACGTCCTGACTTTC. The chain combines TRBV4-1 with TRBJ2-6; no reliable D call. The CDR3 loop spans 12 amino acids. Germline values: CDR1 MGHRA, CDR2 YSYEKL. The V end lost 9 bases, the J end lost 0 bases, and 3 bases lay between the germline ends.

Worth noting for this clone: Its ends do not fully match the called genes, so a read error is possible. The chain has TRBV27 and TRBJ2-7, with TRBD1 matching over 7 bases. Germline CDR1 and CDR2: MNHEY and SMNVEV (reference sequence). The CDR3 length is 14 residues. The CDR3: CANSPQGLNYEQYF. CDR3 coding DNA: TGTGCCAACAGTCCACAGGGGTTAAACTACGAGCAGTACTTC.

This sequence joins TRBV9 and TRBJ2-3, with unresolved D. V was shortened by 3 bases and J by 8 bases, with 13 bases between the two germline ends. Germline CDR1 is SGDLS and CDR2 is YYNGEE. The CDR3 totals 13 residues. The CDR3 region is CASSEAGPATQYF. CDR3 nucleotide sequence: TGTGCCAGCAGCGAGGCAGGTCCAGCTACGCAGTATTTT.

The chain links TRBV6-4 to TRBJ2-3; no reliable D call. Trimming cost V 3 bases and J 2 bases, with 12 bases left between them. The CDR3 extends over 15 amino acids. Germline CDR1 reads MRHNA; CDR2 reads SNTAGT. CDR3 loop: CASSEDERVTDTQYF. The CDR3, as DNA: TGTGCCAGCAGTGAGGATGAGCGTGTCACAGATACGCAGTATTTT.

The chain joins TRBV27 to TRBJ2-2; D may be TRBD2 (5 bases). V lost 6 bases to trimming and J lost 8 bases, with 16 bases between them. From germline, CDR1 is MNHEY and CDR2 SMNVEV (reference sequence). This CDR3 region has 14 residues. CDR3 sequence: CASSPGGLMGELFF. The CDR3 DNA follows: TGTGCCAGCAGCCCAGGAGGCCTTATGGGGGAGCTGTTTTTT.

CDR3 loop: CASSKDSTGEEFFNEQFF. CDR3 bases: TGTGCCAGCAGCAAAGATAGTACGGGAGAGGAGTTCTTCAATGAGCAGTTCTTC. This rearrangement joins TRBV21-1 to TRBJ2-1; TRBD2 is the table's D call, not checked against the DNA. TRBV21-1 is a listed pseudogene. This CDR3 has 18 residues.

This chain connects TRBV11-2 to TRBJ1-2, with D perhaps TRBD1 (6 bases). CDR3 length: 15 residues. Germline values: CDR1 SGHAT, CDR2 FQNNGV. V was clipped by 5 bases and J by 2 bases, with 15 bases between them. The CDR3 loop is CASSQSPQGNYGYTF. In nucleotides, the CDR3 is TGTGCCAGCAGCCAAAGCCCTCAGGGGAACTATGGCTACACCTTC.

CDR3 residues: CASSPLGTLDEQYF. CDR3 in DNA: TGTGCCAGCAGTCCCTTGGGCACCCTCGACGAGCAGTACTTC. This chain connects TRBV28 to TRBJ2-7; unclear D gene. The CDR3 extends over 14 amino acids. From germline, CDR1 is MDHEN and CDR2 SYDVKM. V lost 5 bases and J 5 bases, leaving 16 bases between the germline ends. The full variable domain, completed using reference TRBV28 and TRBJ2-7, is DVKVTQSSRYLVKRTGEKVFLECVQDMDHENMFWYRQDPGLGLRLIYFSYDVKMKEKGDIPEGYSVSREKKERFSLILESASTNQTSMYLCASSPLGTLDEQYFGPGTRLTVT.

For this clone: Germline and junction disagree at one end, which may indicate a read error. Additional DNA sequences in this sample encode the identical CDR3. V is TRBV7-8 and J is TRBJ2-5; tentatively, D is TRBD2 (5 bases). CDR1 and CDR2 from the germline V gene are SGHVS and FQNEAQ. The CDR3 loop spans 12 amino acids. CDR3 nucleotides: TGTGCCAGCAGTTTAGGGAGAGAGACCCAGTACTTC. Its protein product is CASSLGRETQYF.

This chain uses TRBV25-1 with TRBJ2-2, with TRBD1 matching over 7 bases. Germline lookup yields CDR1 MGHDK and CDR2 SYGVNS. Unmatched junction bases numbered 3, after V lost 2 bases and J lost 6 bases. The CDR3 is made up of 14 amino acids. CDR3 residues: CASSENRGPGELFF. The CDR3 DNA reads as TGTGCCAGCAGTGAAAACAGGGGTCCCGGGGAGCTGTTTTTT.

The rearrangement links TRBV13 to TRBJ2-7; TRBD1 matches 8 bases. This CDR3 is built from 15 residues. CDR1 and CDR2 (germline): PRHDT, FYEKMQ (reference sequence). Losses at the gene ends were 5 bases for V and 0 bases for J; bases not matched to a gene: 6. The DNA for the CDR3 is TGTGCCAGCAGCCCCGACAGGGGAAGCTCCTACGAGCAGTACTTC. Its translation: CASSPDRGSSYEQYF.

V usage is TRBV19 and J usage is TRBJ2-7; D perhaps matches TRBD1 (5 bases). V was pared by 6 bases and J by 3 bases, with 9 bases between. The CDR3 loop spans 12 amino acids. Per germline, CDR1 LNHDA and CDR2 SQIVND (reference sequence). CDR3 nucleotides: TGTGCCAGTAGCCCAGGGCGCTACGAGCAGTACTTC. Protein sequence: CASSPGRYEQYF.

This rearrangement joins TRBV4-1 to TRBJ2-3; 8 nucleotides line up with TRBD2. There are 16 residues in the CDR3. CDR1 MGHRA and CDR2 YSYEKL come from the germline V gene. The trim removed 1 base at V and 4 bases at J, leaving 7 bases unmatched. In DNA form, the CDR3 reads TGCGCCAGCAGCCAAGGCCCGGGACTAGATTCAGATACGCAGTATTTT. Translated, it gives CASSQGPGLDSDTQYF.

The chain has TRBV6-1 and TRBJ1-2; TRBD1 matches 9 bases. The trim removed 5 bases at V and 8 bases at J, leaving 9 bases unmatched. Per the germline V gene, CDR1 is MNHNS and CDR2 is SASEGT. This CDR3 comprises 14 residues. CDR3 protein: CASSPDRGYRGYTF. The CDR3 bases are TGTGCCAGCAGTCCCGACAGGGGGTATCGAGGCTACACCTTC.

This chain links TRBV4-2 with TRBJ1-2, with D unclear. Trimming left V 2 bases short and J 1 base short, with 2 bases between. This CDR3 spans 12 amino acids. Germline assignment: CDR1 LGHNA and CDR2 YNFKEQ. The chain's CDR3 is CASSQSNYGYTF. The DNA of the CDR3 is TGTGCCAGCAGCCAAAGTAACTATGGCTACACCTTC.

This clone showed up just once. The chain couples TRBV7-7 to TRBJ2-3; D unresolved. Trimming took 1 base from V and 2 from J, leaving 10 bases between them. This CDR3 region has 15 residues. CDR1 is SSHAT and CDR2 is FNYEAQ in the germline V gene (reference sequence). CDR3 residues: CASSLVLADTDTQYF. CDR3 sequence (DNA): TGTGCCAGCAGCTTAGTATTGGCGGACACAGATACGCAGTATTTT.